The rows below give T cell receptor beta chains drawn from one sample of a study of blood T cells in healthy people across ages. Each CDR3 protein gets one entry after TCRdb re-called the 5' RACE reads with MiXCR. The data contain hundreds of thousands of distinct CDR3 sequences, roughly 31% of them singletons. The sample taken for sequencing was blood. Source of these receptors: a woman older than 75 in good health. The CDR3 runs from the conserved cysteine through the conserved F or W. D genes are given only for firm matches. A row's size may be missing; if present it is once, few, many or a size class.

clone_size d_call j_call v_call cdr3_aa cdr3_nt
. . TRBJ1-2 TRBV29-1 CSVEVIGEGYTF TGCAGCGTTGAAGTAATAGGGGAGGGCTACACCTTC
many . TRBJ1-5 TRBV20-1 CSARERGGTDNQPQHF TGCAGTGCCAGGGAACGAGGGGGGACGGACAATCAGCCCCAGCATTTT
few TRBD2 TRBJ2-7 TRBV5-1 CASSLSRLAGYNEQYF TGCGCCAGCAGCTTATCCAGACTAGCGGGGTACAATGAGCAGTACTTC
many TRBD2 TRBJ2-4 TRBV5-1 CASSLLAGGPGSKNIQYF TGCGCCAGCAGCTTGCTAGCGGGGGGGCCAGGGTCCAAAAACATTCAGTACTTC
many TRBD1 TRBJ1-5 TRBV20-1 CSARRTGDTRSNQPQHF TGCAGTGCTAGAAGGACAGGGGATACTAGGAGCAATCAGCCCCAGCATTTT
. TRBD1 TRBJ2-7 TRBV10-3 CAIGIDRGGEQYF TGCGCCATCGGGATTGACAGGGGAGGCGAGCAGTACTTC
. . TRBJ1-1 TRBV9 CASSHTVYTEAFF TGTGCCAGCAGCCACACAGTTTACACTGAAGCTTTCTTT
. . TRBJ2-1 TRBV11-1 CASSLMGRGNEQFF TGTGCCAGCAGCTTAATGGGCCGGGGCAATGAGCAGTTCTTC
many TRBD1 TRBJ2-3 TRBV5-1 CASREGQGSDTQYF TGCGCCAGCAGGGAAGGACAGGGAAGCGATACGCAGTATTTT
many . TRBJ2-3 TRBV4-3 CASSQETPPITQYF TGCGCCAGCAGCCAAGAGACGCCCCCAATCACGCAGTATTTT
many TRBD1 TRBJ1-2 TRBV27 CASSFHGGQGRGNYGYTF TGTGCCAGCAGTTTCCACGGGGGACAGGGGCGCGGGAACTATGGCTACACCTTC
many . TRBJ2-5 TRBV3-1 CASSPISSGVRTQYF TGTGCCAGCAGCCCCATAAGTAGTGGGGTCAGGACCCAGTACTTC
few . TRBJ1-1 TRBV12-3/TRBV12-4 CASSFGTGPLGTEAFF TGTGCCAGCAGTTTTGGCACAGGTCCGCTTGGCACTGAAGCTTTCTTT
many . TRBJ2-3 TRBV7-9 CASSLAVQVKTSTQYF TGTGCCAGCAGCTTAGCTGTCCAGGTCAAAACCTCTACGCAGTATTTT
few . TRBJ1-1 TRBV5-1 CASSLSPGTQTEAFF TGCGCCAGCAGCTTGTCCCCCGGGACACAGACTGAAGCTTTCTTT
few TRBD1 TRBJ2-3 TRBV11-2 CASSYRTGAGTDTQYF TGTGCCAGCAGCTACCGAACAGGGGCGGGCACAGATACGCAGTATTTT
few . TRBJ1-5 TRBV28 CASSWSVLVSPQHF TGTGCCAGCAGTTGGAGTGTCCTGGTCTCGCCCCAGCATTTT
few . TRBJ1-1 TRBV6-1 CASSESNTEAFF TGTGCCAGCAGTGAATCCAACACTGAAGCTTTCTTT
few . TRBJ1-1 TRBV28 CTSRFPGSRNTEAFF TGTACCAGCAGATTCCCCGGAAGCAGGAACACTGAAGCTTTCTTT
. . TRBJ2-3 TRBV2 CASAIVPDTQYF TGTGCCAGCGCTATCGTCCCAGATACGCAGTATTTT
many . TRBJ2-1 TRBV20-1 CSATSGGPYNEQFF TGCAGTGCGACCTCAGGGGGGCCTTACAATGAGCAGTTCTTC
many TRBD1 TRBJ2-6 TRBV2 CASKRDSLSGANVLTF TGTGCCAGCAAAAGGGACAGCCTCTCTGGGGCCAACGTCCTGACTTTC